The table lists the clone carrying this T cell receptor beta chain with many counts. Its specificity is unknown. Amplification targeted TCR beta CDR3 regions from RNA transcripts. When the TCR CDR3 underwent first-round RT-PCR, the HTBI primer set was used. TCRdb analysed the multiplex PCR reads with MiXCR anew, one entry per CDR3 protein. The sample shows around 400,000 distinct CDR3 sequences, around 14% of them seen only once. This sample was taken from a study of T cells in Graves' hyperthyroidism and ophthalmopathy. Study results and limitations: Most clonotypes expanded in the thyroid (above 0.001) were also present in blood.

The hyperthyroidism patients had all been newly diagnosed, and their disease duration was under 2 months. Their ages ranged from 18 to 65 years. Exclusion followed for patients with uncontrolled infection, other autoimmune disease, pregnancy or lactation. Together with thyroid ultrasound, orbital computed tomography, serum thyroxine and TRAb, clinical symptoms were used for diagnoses. This receptor was taken from a young woman with Graves' hyperthyroidism that later progressed to Graves' ophthalmopathy. The sequenced sample was blood.

The CDR3 sequence is CASGVSTDSAPLHF. The CDR3 nucleotides are TGTGCCAGCGGAGTATCGACCGACAGCGCACCCCTCCACTTT. The chain carries TRBV12-3 or TRBV12-4 and TRBJ1-6, with TRBD1 as a possible D gene (5 bases). Trimming cost V 8 bases and J 11 bases, with 19 bases left between them. The CDR3 is made up of 14 amino acids.